The rows below give T cell receptor beta chains drawn from one sample of a study of T cells after yellow fever vaccination. MiXCR, applied by TCRdb to the 5' RACE reads, yields one record per CDR3 protein. The table lists some 290,000 distinct CDR3 sequences, roughly 10% of them singletons, with roughly 3% in the top ten. The sample was CD4+ T cells sorted from PBMCs, taken 45 days after the yellow fever booster vaccination. The receptors were sampled from a man between 18 and 29 years old who received the YFV17D yellow fever vaccine. The CDR3 runs from the conserved cysteine through the conserved F or W. Fields, in order: D gene, V gene, clone size, J gene, CDR3 protein, CDR3 DNA. The D gene is left open where the match is weak. Some rows mark clone size as missing; the rest say once, few, many or name a class of expanded clone.

NA	TRBV21-1	few	TRBJ1-5	CASSKPGGNQPQHF	TGTGCCAGCAGCAAACCCGGCGGTAATCAGCCCCAGCATTTT
TRBD1	TRBV6-2/TRBV6-3	NA	TRBJ1-1	CASRGTGSVEAFF	TGTGCCAGCAGGGGGACAGGGAGTGTCGAAGCTTTCTTT
TRBD2	TRBV20-1	NA	TRBJ2-1	CSARVAGFNEQFF	TGCAGTGCTAGAGTAGCGGGCTTCAATGAGCAGTTCTTC
NA	TRBV10-3	few	TRBJ1-5	CAIAGENQPQHF	TGTGCCATCGCAGGGGAGAATCAGCCCCAGCATTTT
TRBD1	TRBV7-6	NA	TRBJ2-5	CASSFLTTGEETQYF	TGTGCCAGCAGCTTTCTCACGACAGGGGAAGAGACCCAGTACTTC
NA	TRBV23-1	many	TRBJ2-5	CASSQSPAGAGKETQYF	TGCGCCAGCAGTCAATCGCCCGCGGGGGCCGGGAAAGAGACCCAGTACTTC
NA	TRBV12-3/TRBV12-4	many	TRBJ1-5	CASSPQGTDQPQHF	TGTGCCAGCAGTCCCCAGGGGACGGATCAGCCCCAGCATTTT
NA	TRBV20-1	NA	TRBJ1-6	CSAREHSSYNSPLHF	TGCAGTGCTAGAGAACACAGCTCCTATAATTCACCCCTCCACTTT
NA	TRBV5-4	NA	TRBJ2-1	CASNTDLDDEQFF	TGTGCCAGCAATACGGACTTGGACGATGAGCAGTTCTTC
NA	TRBV4-3	few	TRBJ2-7	CASSQDRRNSYEQYF	TGCGCCAGCAGCCAAGATCGACGGAACTCCTACGAGCAGTACTTC
NA	TRBV6-6	NA	TRBJ2-7	CASSPGHPTYEQYF	TGTGCCAGCAGTCCGGGACACCCTACCTACGAGCAGTACTTC